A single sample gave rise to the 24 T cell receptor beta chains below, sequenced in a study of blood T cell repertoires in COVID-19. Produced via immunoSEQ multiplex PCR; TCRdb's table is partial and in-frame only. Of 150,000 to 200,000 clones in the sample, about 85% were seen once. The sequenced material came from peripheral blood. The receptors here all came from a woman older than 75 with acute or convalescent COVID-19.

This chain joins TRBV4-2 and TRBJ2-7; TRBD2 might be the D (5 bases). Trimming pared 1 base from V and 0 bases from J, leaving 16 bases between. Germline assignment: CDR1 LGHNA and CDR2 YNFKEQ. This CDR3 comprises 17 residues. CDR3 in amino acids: CASSQALGSANSYEQYF. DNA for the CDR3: TGTGCCAGCAGCCAAGCTCTGGGGAGCGCCAACTCCTACGAGCAGTACTTC.

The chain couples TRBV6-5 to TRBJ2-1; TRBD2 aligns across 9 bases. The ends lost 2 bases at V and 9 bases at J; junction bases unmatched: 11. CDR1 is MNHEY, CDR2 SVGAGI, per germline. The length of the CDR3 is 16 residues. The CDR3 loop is CASSYVLAGRPAEQFF. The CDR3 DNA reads TGTGCCAGCAGTTACGTCCTAGCGGGGCGCCCCGCTGAGCAGTTCTTC.

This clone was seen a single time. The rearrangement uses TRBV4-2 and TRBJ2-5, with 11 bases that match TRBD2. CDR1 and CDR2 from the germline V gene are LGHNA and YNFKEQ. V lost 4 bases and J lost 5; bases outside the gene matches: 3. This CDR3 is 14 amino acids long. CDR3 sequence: CASSPSGGLETQYF. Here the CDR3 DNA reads TGTGCCAGCAGCCCTAGCGGGGGGCTCGAGACCCAGTACTTC.

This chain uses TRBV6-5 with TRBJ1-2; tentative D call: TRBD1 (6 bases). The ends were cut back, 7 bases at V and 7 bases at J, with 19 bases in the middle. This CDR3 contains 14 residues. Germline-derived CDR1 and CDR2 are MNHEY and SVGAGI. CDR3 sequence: CASTSPGQLSGYTF. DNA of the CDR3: TGTGCCAGCACCTCACCGGGACAACTGAGTGGCTACACCTTC.

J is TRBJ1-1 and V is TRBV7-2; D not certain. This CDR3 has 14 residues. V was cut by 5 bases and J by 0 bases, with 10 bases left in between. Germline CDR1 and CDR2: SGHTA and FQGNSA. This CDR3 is CASSPRIVNTEAFF. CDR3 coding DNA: TGTGCCAGCAGCCCGAGGATTGTGAACACTGAAGCTTTCTTT.

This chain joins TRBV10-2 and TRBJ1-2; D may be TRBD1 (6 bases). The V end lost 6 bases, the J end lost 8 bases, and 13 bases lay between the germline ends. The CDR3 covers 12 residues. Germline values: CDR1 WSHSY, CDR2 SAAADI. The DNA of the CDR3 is TGCGCCAGCAGCTCCGGGACATACGGCTACACCTTC. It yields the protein CASSSGTYGYTF.

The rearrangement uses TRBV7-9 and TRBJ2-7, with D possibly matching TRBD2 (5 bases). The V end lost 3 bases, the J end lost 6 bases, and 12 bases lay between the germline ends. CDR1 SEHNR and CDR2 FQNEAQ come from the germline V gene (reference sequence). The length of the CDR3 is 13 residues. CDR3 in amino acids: CASSFTLATEQYF. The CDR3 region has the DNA TGTGCCAGCAGCTTCACGCTAGCAACCGAGCAGTACTTC.

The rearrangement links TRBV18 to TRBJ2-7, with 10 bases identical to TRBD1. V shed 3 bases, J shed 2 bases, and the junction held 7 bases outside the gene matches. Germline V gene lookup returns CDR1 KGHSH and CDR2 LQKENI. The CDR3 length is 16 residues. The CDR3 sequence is CASSPYATGGTYEQYF. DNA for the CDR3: TGTGCCAGCTCACCTTATGCGACAGGGGGCACCTACGAGCAGTACTTC.

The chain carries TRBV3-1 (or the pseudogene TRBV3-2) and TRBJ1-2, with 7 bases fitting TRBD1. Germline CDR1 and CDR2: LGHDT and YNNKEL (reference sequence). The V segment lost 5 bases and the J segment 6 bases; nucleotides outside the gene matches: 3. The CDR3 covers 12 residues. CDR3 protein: CASSSQGNGYTF. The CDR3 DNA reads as TGTGCCAGCAGCTCACAGGGGAATGGCTACACCTTC.

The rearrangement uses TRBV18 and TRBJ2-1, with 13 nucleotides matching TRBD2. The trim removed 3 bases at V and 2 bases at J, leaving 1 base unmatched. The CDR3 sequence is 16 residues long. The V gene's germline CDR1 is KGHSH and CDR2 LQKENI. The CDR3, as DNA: TGTGCCAGCTCACCCGGGACTAGCGGGACCTACAATGAGCAGTTCTTC. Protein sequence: CASSPGTSGTYNEQFF.

The CDR3 sequence: CASSPPPDREQPQHF. CDR3 DNA sequence: TGTGCCAGCAGTCCCCCCCCGGACAGGGAACAGCCCCAGCATTTT. The chain links TRBV2 to TRBJ1-5; TRBD1 agrees at 8 bases. Germline V gives CDR1 SNHLY, CDR2 FYNNEI. The CDR3 consists of 15 residues. V was clipped by 5 bases and J by 7 bases; unmatched bases: 10. The entire variable domain, with the rest obtained from reference TRBV2 and TRBJ1-5, is as follows: EPEVTQTPSHQVTQMGQEVILRCVPISNHLYFYWYRQILGQKVEFLVSFYNNEISEKSEIFDDQFSVERPDGSNFTLKIRSTKLEDSAMYFCASSPPPDREQPQHFGDGTRLSIL.

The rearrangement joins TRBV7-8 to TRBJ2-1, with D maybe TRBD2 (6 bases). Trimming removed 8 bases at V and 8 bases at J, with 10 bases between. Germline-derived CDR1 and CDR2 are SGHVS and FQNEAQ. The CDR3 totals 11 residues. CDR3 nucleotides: TGTGCCAGCGGAGGGGACCATGAGCAGTTCTTC. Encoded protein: CASGGDHEQFF.

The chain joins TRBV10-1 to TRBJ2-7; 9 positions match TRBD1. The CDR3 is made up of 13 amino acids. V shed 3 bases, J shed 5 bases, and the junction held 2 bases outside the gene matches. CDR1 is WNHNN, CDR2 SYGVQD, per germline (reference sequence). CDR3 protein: CASSEGDRDEQYF. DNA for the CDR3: TGCGCCAGCAGTGAAGGGGACAGGGACGAGCAGTACTTC.

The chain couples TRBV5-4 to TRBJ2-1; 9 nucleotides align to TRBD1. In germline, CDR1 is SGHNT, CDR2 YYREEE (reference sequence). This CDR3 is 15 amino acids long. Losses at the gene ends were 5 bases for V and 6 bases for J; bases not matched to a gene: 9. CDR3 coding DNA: TGTGCCAGCAGTTTACCCAACAGGGGGCTCAATGAGCAGTTCTTC. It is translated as CASSLPNRGLNEQFF.

CDR3 loop: CASSEDRGDTEAFF. CDR3 DNA: TGTGCCAGCAGTGAAGACAGGGGAGATACTGAAGCTTTCTTT. The rearrangement joins TRBV2 to TRBJ1-1; 7 bases line up with TRBD1. CDR3 length: 14 amino acids. J lost 5 bases, V lost 1 base, and 4 bases had no gene match. Germline values: CDR1 SNHLY, CDR2 FYNNEI.

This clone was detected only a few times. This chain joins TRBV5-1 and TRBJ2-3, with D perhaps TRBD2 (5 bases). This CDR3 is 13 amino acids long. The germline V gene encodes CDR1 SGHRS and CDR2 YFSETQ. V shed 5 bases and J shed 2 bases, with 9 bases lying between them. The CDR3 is CASSSASTDTQYF. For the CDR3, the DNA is TGCGCCAGCAGTAGCGCCTCCACAGATACGCAGTATTTT.

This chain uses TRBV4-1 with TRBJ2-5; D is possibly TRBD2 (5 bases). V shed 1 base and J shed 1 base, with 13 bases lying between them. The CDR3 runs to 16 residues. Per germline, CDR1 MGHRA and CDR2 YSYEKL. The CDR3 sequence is CASSQVGSGSQETQYF. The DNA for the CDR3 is TGCGCCAGCAGCCAAGTTGGCAGCGGATCCCAAGAGACCCAGTACTTC.

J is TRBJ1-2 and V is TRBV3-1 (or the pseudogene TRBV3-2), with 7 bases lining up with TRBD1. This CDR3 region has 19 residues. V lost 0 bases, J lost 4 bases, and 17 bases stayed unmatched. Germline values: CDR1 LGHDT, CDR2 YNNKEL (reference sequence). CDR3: CASSQDITQGKGKRYGYTF. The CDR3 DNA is TGTGCCAGCAGCCAAGACATTACACAGGGGAAGGGCAAGCGCTATGGCTACACCTTC.

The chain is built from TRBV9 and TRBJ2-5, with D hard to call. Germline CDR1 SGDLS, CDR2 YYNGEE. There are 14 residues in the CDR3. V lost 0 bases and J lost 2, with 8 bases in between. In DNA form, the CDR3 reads TGTGCCAGCAGCGTAGAACAATCTCAAGAGACCCAGTACTTC. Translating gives CASSVEQSQETQYF.

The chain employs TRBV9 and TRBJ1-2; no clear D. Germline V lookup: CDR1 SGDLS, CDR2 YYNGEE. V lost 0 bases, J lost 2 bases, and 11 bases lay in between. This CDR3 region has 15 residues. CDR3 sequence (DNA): TGTGCCAGCAGCGTAGGTACAGTTCTGAACTATGGCTACACCTTC. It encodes CASSVGTVLNYGYTF.

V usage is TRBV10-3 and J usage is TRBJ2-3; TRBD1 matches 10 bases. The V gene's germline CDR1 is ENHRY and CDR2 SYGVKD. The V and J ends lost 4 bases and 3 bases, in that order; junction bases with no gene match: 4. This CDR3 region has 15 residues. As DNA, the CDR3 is TGTGCCATCAGTGGGCAGGGACAGGGGACAGATACGCAGTATTTT. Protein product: CAISGQGQGTDTQYF.

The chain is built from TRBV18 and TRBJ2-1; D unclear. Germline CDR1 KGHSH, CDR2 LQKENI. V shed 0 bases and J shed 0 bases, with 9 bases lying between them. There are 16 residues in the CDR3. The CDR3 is CASSPPSRSSYNEQFF. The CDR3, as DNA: TGTGCCAGCTCACCACCCTCTCGGAGCTCCTACAATGAGCAGTTCTTC.

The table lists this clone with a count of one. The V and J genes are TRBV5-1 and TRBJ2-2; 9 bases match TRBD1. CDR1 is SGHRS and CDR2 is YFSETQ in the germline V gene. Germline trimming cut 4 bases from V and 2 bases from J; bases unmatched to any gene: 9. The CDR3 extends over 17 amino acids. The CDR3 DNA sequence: TGCGCCAGCAGCCCGCCCGGGACAGGGCGTAACACCGGGGAGCTGTTTTTT. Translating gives CASSPPGTGRNTGELFF.

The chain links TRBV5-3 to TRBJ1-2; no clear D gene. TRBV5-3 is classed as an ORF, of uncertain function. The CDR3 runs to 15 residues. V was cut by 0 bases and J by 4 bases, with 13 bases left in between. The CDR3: CARSLAGACRYGYTF. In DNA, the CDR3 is TGTGCCAGAAGCTTGGCCGGTGCGTGCCGCTATGGCTACACCTTC.